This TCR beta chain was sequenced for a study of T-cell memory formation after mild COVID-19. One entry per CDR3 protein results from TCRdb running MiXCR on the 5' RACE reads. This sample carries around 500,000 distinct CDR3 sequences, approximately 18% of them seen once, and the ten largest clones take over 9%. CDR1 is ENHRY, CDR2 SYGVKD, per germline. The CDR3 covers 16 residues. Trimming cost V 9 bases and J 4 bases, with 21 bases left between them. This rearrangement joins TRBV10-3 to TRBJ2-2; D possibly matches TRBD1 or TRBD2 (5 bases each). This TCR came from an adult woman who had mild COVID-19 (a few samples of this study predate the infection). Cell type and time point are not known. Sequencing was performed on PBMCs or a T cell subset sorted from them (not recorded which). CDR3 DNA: TGTGCCATTCAAGGTGCCGGGACGGTAAGCACCGGGGAGCTGTTTTTT. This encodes CAIQGAGTVSTGELFF.